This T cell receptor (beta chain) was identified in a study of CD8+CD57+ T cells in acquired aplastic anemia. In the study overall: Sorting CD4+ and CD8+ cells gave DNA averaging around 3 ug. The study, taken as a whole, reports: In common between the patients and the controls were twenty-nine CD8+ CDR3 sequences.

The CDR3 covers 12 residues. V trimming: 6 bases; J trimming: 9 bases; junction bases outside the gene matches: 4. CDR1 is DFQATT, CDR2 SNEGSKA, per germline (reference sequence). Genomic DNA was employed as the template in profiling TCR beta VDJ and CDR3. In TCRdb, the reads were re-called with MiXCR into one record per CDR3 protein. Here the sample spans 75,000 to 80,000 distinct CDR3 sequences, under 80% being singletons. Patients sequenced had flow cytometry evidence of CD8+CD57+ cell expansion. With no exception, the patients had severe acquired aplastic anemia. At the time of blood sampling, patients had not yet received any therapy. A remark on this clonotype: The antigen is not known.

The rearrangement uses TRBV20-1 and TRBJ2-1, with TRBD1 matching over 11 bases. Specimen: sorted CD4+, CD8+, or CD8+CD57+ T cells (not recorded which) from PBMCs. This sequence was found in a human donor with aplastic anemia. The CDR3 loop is CSAGQGAGEQFF. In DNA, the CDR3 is TGCAGTGCCGGACAGGGGGCAGGTGAGCAGTTCTTC.